Described below is a single T cell receptor (beta chain) sequence and its context. Its antigen is still unknown. V lost 5 bases and J lost 5; bases outside the gene matches: 6. Germline CDR1 reads LNHDA; CDR2 reads SQIVND (reference sequence). CDR3 length: 13 amino acids. The sample is drawn from a study of shared clonotypes between healthy human individuals. Study results and caveats: Naive subsets generally had larger estimated richness than memory subsets. The authors sampled blood alone, and tissue repertoires likely differ. With several donors compared, 5% to 5.5% of naive CD4 clonotypes were shared.

In the original processing: ImmunoSEQ supplied junction-only sequences lacking quality scores, so filtering was different. Method: immunoSEQ multiplex PCR; TCRdb's copy keeps in-frame clones and lacks some. V and J calls and clone size are copied from that table; D and trimming were computed from the DNA. Among approximately 2,000,000 clones listed, about 90% were seen once. The TCR was taken from a man aged 18 to 29 in good health. Some clones in this sample may be carry-over from other donors' samples. The sample was naive CD4+ T cells from PBMCs. Subset meaning: CD45RA+ positively selected. The chain is built from TRBV19 and TRBJ2-7, with TRBD2 matching over 7 bases. CDR3 residues: CASSRGEPNEQYF. The CDR3 DNA sequence: TGTGCCAGTAGTCGGGGGGAGCCGAACGAGCAGTACTTC.